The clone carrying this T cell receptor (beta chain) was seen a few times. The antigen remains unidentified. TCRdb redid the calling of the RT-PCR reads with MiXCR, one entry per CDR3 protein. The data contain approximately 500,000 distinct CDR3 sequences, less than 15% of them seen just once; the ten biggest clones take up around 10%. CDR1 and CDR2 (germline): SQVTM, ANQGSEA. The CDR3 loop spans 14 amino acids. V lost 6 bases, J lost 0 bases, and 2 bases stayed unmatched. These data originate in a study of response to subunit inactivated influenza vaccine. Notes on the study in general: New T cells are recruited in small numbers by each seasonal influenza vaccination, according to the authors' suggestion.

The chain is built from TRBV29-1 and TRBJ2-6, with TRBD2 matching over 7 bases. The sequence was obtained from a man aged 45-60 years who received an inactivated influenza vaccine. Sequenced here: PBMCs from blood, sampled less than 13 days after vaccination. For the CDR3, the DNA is TGCAGCGTGTGGGGGGGCTCTGGGGCCAACGTCCTGACTTTC. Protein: CSVWGGSGANVLTF.